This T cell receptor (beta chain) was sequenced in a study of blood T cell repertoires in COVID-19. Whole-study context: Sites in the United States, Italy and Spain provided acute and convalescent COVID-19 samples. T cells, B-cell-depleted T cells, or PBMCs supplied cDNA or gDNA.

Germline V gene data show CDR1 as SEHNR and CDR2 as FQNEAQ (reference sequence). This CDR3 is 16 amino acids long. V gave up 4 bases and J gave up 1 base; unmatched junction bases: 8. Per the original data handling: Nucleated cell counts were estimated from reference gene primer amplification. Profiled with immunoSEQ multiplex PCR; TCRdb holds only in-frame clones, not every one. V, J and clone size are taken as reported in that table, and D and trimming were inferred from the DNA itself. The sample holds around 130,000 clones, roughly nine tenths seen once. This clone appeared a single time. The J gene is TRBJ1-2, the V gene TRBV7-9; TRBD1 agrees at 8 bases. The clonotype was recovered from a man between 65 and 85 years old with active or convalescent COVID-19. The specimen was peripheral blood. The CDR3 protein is CASSSGQGLINYGYTF. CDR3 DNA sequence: TGTGCCAGCAGCTCAGGACAGGGCCTTATTAACTATGGCTACACCTTC. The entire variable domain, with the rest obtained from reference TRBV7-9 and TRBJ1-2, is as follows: DTGVSQNPRHKITKRGQNVTFRCDPISEHNRLYWYRQTLGQGPEFLTYFQNEAQLEKSRLLSDRFSAERPKGSFSTLEIQRTEQGDSAMYLCASSSGQGLINYGYTFGSGTRLTVV.